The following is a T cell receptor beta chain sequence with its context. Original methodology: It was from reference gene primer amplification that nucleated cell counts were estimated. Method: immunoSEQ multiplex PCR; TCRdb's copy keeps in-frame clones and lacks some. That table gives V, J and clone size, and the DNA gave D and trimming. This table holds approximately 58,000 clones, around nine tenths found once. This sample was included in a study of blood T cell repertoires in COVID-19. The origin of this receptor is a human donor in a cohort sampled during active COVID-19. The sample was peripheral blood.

The DNA of the CDR3 is TGTGCCAGCAGCCGGGGACAGGGGTTTGGATCGGATGGCTACACCTTC. Protein sequence: CASSRGQGFGSDGYTF. V and J are TRBV6-6 and TRBJ1-2; TRBD1 agrees at 10 bases. The CDR3 is 16 amino acids. The ends lost 6 bases at V and 6 bases at J; junction bases unmatched: 13. Germline loops: CDR1 MNHNY, CDR2 SVGAGI (reference sequence).